This entry features one T cell receptor beta chain sequence. Its antigen target is currently unknown. No per-base quality is available; no much larger clone lies one base away. The sample was run on an Illumina NovaSeq 6000. Using 5'RACE with constant-segment primers, TCRalpha and TCRbeta cDNA libraries were constructed, with sample barcodes and unique molecular identifiers added in the process. RNA was extracted from every sample with Trizol reagent. Libraries were amplified in two PCR steps, with a second sample barcode and Illumina TruSeq adapters added in the second step. Sequencing of libraries was performed on an Illumina NovaSeq with 2 x 150 bp paired-end reads. As for the authors' bioinformatics: With migec v1.2.7, reads were demultiplexed and then collapsed into UMI-guided consensus sequences. Using mixcr v2.1.11, UMI consensuses were aligned to TRA and TRB V and J templates and then assembled into clonotypes. A clonotype was counted as expanded or contracted only if both edgeR and NoisET called the change significant, with noise models trained on biological replicates. For edgeR calls, the thresholds were a false discovery rate-adjusted p below 0.01 and a log2 fold-change of 1. As an exploratory analysis of dynamics, max-normalized trajectories of the 1000 most abundant clonotypes were examined by PCA with hierarchical clustering. Each responding clone was given a CD4 or CD8 phenotype based on the CD4+ and CD8+ repertoires, which had been sequenced separately. TCRdb's own reprocessing of the public reads used fastp at Q25 and MiXCR and kept productive beta chains. Each CDR3 protein appears once, grouped with its most common genes and DNA. TCRdb, rather than the study authors, made the V and J calls. Recorded for this sample are 350,000 to 450,000 distinct CDR3 sequences; approximately 25% of them occurred a single time. The ten biggest clones cover about 10% of the sample.

This sample was taken from a study of T-cell memory formation after mild COVID-19 listed by TCRdb under 2021. Concerning the study at large: Most TCR sequence clusters were specific to one of the two donors. T-cell clones expanding and contracting after mild COVID-19 in a couple of donors were tracked by longitudinal TCRalpha and TCRbeta repertoire sequencing. The cohort comprised two young, previously healthy adult volunteers, one female and one male.

Results the study describes overall, beyond this receptor: Some responding clones were detected in pre-infection memory, suggesting pre-existing cross-reactive memory T cells joined the SARS-CoV-2 response. Whether the second-wave clones peaking on day 37 were SARS-CoV-2 specific was not confirmed. From day 15 to 85, contracting clones showed balanced CD4/CD8 phenotypes, whereas a second wave of clones that expanded from day 15 to 37 leaned towards CD4+. The study covered only a couple of mild cases, and larger cohorts including severe cases with pre-infection samples were considered necessary. Contracting CD4+ clones appeared mostly in the CM and EM memory subsets, whereas CD8+ clones were enriched in EMRA.

Ficoll-Paque density gradient centrifugation was used to isolate PBMCs. The receptor's source is an adult woman who had mild COVID-19 (a few samples of this study predate the infection). The sample titles of this study are shuffled in the database, so cell type and time point are left out; the donor was told from shared clones. The sequenced material came from PBMCs or a T cell subset sorted from them (not recorded which).

In nucleotides, the sequence is TGTGCCAGCAGCCAATCCAAGACAGCTGGAAACACCATATATTTT. It codes for CASSQSKTAGNTIYF. The chain couples TRBV4-2 to TRBJ1-3; a weak D assignment points to TRBD1 (5 bases agree). V is reduced by 2 bases and J by 2 bases, leaving a spacing of 10 bases between them. The germline V gene provides CDR1 LGHNA and CDR2 YNFKEQ. The CDR3 covers 15 residues, taking in both the cysteine and the phenylalanine. Only CDR3 DNA is held: 45 bases, read in frame from base 1.